The 10 T cell receptor beta chains below come from one sample, sequenced in a study of early T cells in non-severe SARS-CoV-2 infection listed by TCRdb under 2021. The library was prepared using 5' RACE. The sample was run on a NextSeq 500. TCRdb cleaned the public reads at Q25 with fastp, built clones with MiXCR and kept in-frame beta chains. When rows share a CDR3 protein, they turn into one entry using the most common DNA and genes. The sample table records approximately 46,000 distinct CDR3 sequences; approximately 6.1% of these occur just once. Around 11% of the sample is taken by the ten largest. The sequenced sample was whole blood. These receptor sequences come from an adult who was a healthcare worker with PCR-confirmed SARS-CoV-2 infection or an uninfected control (not recorded which).

This clonotype has at least ten counts. The rearrangement uses TRBV3-1 and TRBJ2-1; 8 positions agree with TRBD1. The length of the CDR3 is 18 residues. The trim removed 0 bases at V and 3 bases at J, leaving 10 bases unmatched. CDR1 and CDR2 (germline): LGHDT, YNNKEL (reference sequence). CDR3 in DNA: TGTGCCAGCAGCCAAGAACACATCCGGGACAGGATCTACAATGAGCAGTTCTTC. Translated: CASSQEHIRDRIYNEQFF.

This clonotype has ten or more counts. The rearrangement uses TRBV5-6 and TRBJ2-1; D is uncertain. In germline, CDR1 is SGHDT, CDR2 YYEEEE. The CDR3 loop spans 15 amino acids. Trimming took off 0 bases at V and 2 bases at J, with 9 bases between the two ends. CDR3 sequence: CASSLGSPAYNEQFF. CDR3 coding DNA: TGTGCCAGCAGCTTGGGCTCGCCGGCCTACAATGAGCAGTTCTTC.

At least ten counts were recorded for this clonotype. The rearrangement links TRBV5-6 to TRBJ2-5; weak D call: TRBD2 (5 bases). The CDR3 loop spans 13 amino acids. The germline V and J ends were trimmed by 1 base and 5 bases, with 9 bases remaining between them. Per the germline V gene, CDR1 is SGHDT and CDR2 is YYEEEE. CDR3 coding DNA: TGTGCCAGCAGCTTGTTGAGGAGGGAGACCCAGTACTTC. This translates into CASSLLRRETQYF. Supplemented by reference TRBV5-6 and TRBJ2-5, the full variable domain reads DAGVTQSPTHLIKTRGQQVTLRCSPKSGHDTVSWYQQALGQGPQFIFQYYEEEERQRGNFPDRFSGHQFPNYSSELNVNALLLGDSALYLCASSLLRRETQYFGPGTRLLVL.

This clonotype was seen many times. V and J are TRBV7-9 and TRBJ2-1; 7 bases agree with TRBD2. Trimming at V came to 5 bases and at J to 5 bases, leaving 9 bases not matched to a gene. The germline V gene encodes CDR1 SEHNR and CDR2 FQNEAQ (reference sequence). CDR3 size: 15 residues. Here the CDR3 reads CASSAGPGLNNEQFF. The CDR3 coding sequence is TGTGCCAGCAGCGCTGGCCCGGGACTAAACAATGAGCAGTTCTTC.

This clonotype was counted ten times or more. The V and J genes are TRBV20-1 and TRBJ2-1, with 9 bases aligning to TRBD2. This CDR3 is 15 amino acids long. CDR1 DFQATT and CDR2 SNEGSKA come from the germline V gene (reference sequence). The CDR3 DNA follows: TGCAGCGCGAATGCGGCGGGGGGGACCTACAATGAGCAGTTCTTC. Translation gives CSANAAGGTYNEQFF.

This clonotype showed up many times. The gene calls are TRBV4-3 and TRBJ2-7; 8 positions agree with TRBD2. Germline loops: CDR1 LGHNA, CDR2 YSLEER. V was clipped by 0 bases and J by 4 bases; unmatched bases: 5. There are 15 residues in the CDR3. DNA for the CDR3: TGCGCCAGCAGCCAAGATCCGGGGGGGATATACGAGCAGTACTTC. It yields the protein CASSQDPGGIYEQYF.

This clonotype was seen at least ten times. The chain combines TRBV5-5 with TRBJ2-3; D gene unclear. Germline lookup yields CDR1 SGHKS and CDR2 YYEKEE (reference sequence). V lost 1 base and J lost 0, with 3 bases in between. The CDR3 has 13 residues. CDR3 protein: CASSLLSTDTQYF. The CDR3 bases are TGTGCCAGCAGCTTGCTTAGCACAGATACGCAGTATTTT.

This clonotype was counted at least ten times. The rearrangement uses TRBV12-3 or TRBV12-4 and TRBJ2-7; 8 bases map to TRBD1. V dropped 5 bases and J dropped 3; count of bases not matched to a gene: 9. The CDR3 length is 15 residues. The CDR3 is CASSHSGTGDYEQYF. The CDR3 DNA sequence: TGTGCCAGCAGTCACTCCGGGACAGGAGACTACGAGCAGTACTTC.

A few counts support this clonotype. The J gene is TRBJ1-6, the V gene TRBV5-1, with 11 bases lining up with TRBD1. Germline V gene sequence: CDR1 SGHRS, CDR2 YFSETQ. The CDR3 sequence is 15 residues long. The V gene end was trimmed by 4 bases and the J gene end by 5 bases; junction bases not matched to a gene: 2. The CDR3 DNA is TGCGCCAGCAGCCCGGGACAGGGGGATAATTCACCCCTCCACTTT. As protein: CASSPGQGDNSPLHF.

This clonotype was seen repeatedly, ten times or more. J is TRBJ1-5 and V is TRBV20-1, with D possibly matching TRBD1 (6 bases). The germline V gene has CDR1 DFQATT and CDR2 SNEGSKA (reference sequence). The V and J ends lost 5 bases and 0 bases respectively, with 11 bases between them. The CDR3 sequence is 14 residues long. The CDR3 coding sequence is TGCAGTGCTTGGGACAATTATAGCAATCAGCCCCAGCATTTT. Residues: CSAWDNYSNQPQHF.